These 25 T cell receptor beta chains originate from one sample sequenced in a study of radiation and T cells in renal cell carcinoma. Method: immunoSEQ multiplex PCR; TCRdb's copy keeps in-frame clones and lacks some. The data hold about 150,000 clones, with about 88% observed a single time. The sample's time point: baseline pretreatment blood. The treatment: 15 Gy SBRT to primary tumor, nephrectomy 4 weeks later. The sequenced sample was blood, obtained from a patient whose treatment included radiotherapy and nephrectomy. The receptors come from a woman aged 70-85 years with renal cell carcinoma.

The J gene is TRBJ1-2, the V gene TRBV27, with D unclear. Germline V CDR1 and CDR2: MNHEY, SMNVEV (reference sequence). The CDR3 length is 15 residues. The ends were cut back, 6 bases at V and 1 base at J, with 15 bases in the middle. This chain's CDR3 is CASSRLLSDNYGYTF. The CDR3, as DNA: TGTGCCAGCAGCAGGTTACTAAGTGATAACTATGGCTACACCTTC.

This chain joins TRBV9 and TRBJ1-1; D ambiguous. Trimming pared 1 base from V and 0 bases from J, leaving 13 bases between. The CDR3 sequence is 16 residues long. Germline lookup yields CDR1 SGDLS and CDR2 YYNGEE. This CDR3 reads CASSVSGPPMNTEAFF. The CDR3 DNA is TGTGCCAGCAGCGTATCTGGGCCACCCATGAACACTGAAGCTTTCTTT.

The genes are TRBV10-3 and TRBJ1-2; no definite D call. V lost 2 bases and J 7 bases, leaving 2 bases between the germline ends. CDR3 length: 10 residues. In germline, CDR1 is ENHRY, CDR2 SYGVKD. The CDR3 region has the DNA TGTGCCATCAGTGAGGGTGGCTACACCTTC. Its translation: CAISEGGYTF.

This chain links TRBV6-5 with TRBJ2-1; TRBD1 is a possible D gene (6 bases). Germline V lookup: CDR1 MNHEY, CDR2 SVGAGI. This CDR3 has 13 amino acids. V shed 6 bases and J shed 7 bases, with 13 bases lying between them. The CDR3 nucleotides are TGTGCCAGCAGGGACAGTTTGTCTAATGAGCAGTTCTTC. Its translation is CASRDSLSNEQFF.

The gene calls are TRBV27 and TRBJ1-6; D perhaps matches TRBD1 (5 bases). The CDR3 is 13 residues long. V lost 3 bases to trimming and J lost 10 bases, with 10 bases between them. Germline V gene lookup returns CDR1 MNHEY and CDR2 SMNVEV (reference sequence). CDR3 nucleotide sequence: TGTGCCAGCAGTTTTAGGGGAGAATCACCCCTCCACTTT. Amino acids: CASSFRGESPLHF.

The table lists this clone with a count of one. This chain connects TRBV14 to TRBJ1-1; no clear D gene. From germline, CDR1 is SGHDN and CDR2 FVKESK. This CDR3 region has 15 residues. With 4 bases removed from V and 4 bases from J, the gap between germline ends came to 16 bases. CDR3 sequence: CASSPPGWVGTEAFF. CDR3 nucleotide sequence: TGTGCCAGCAGCCCTCCGGGGTGGGTGGGCACTGAAGCTTTCTTT.

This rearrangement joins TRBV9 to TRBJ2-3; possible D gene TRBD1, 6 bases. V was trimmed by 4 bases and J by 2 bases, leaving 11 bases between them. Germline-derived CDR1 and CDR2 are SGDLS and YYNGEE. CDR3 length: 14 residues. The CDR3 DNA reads TGTGCCAGCAGCCGGGACAACCCCACAGATACGCAGTATTTT. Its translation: CASSRDNPTDTQYF.

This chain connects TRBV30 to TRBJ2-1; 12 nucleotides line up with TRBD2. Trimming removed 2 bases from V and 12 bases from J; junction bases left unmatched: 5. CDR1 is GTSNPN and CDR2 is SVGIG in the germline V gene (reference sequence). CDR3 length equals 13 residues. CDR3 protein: CAWSTGLAGWQFF. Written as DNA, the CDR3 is TGTGCCTGGAGTACCGGACTAGCGGGGTGGCAGTTCTTC.

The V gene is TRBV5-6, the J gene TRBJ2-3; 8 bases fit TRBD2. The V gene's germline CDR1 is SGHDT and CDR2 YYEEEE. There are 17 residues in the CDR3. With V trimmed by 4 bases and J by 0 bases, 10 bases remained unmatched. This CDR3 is CASSRAGGRYSTDTQYF. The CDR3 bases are TGTGCCAGCAGCAGGGCGGGGGGCCGCTACAGCACAGATACGCAGTATTTT. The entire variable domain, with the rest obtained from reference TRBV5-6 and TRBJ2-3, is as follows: DAGVTQSPTHLIKTRGQQVTLRCSPKSGHDTVSWYQQALGQGPQFIFQYYEEEERQRGNFPDRFSGHQFPNYSSELNVNALLLGDSALYLCASSRAGGRYSTDTQYFGPGTRLTVL.

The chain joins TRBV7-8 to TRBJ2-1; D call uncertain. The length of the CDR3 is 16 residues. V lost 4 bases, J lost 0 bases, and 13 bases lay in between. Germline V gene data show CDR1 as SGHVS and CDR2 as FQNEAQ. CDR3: CASSSPSRSSYNEQFF. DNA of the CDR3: TGTGCCAGCAGCTCACCGTCCAGGAGCTCCTACAATGAGCAGTTCTTC.

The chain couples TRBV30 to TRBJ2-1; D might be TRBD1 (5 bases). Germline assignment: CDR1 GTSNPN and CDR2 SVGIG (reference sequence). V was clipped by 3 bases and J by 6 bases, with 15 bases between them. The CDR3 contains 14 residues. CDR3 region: CAWRGQGGFNEQFF. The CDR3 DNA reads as TGTGCCTGGAGAGGGCAGGGCGGCTTCAATGAGCAGTTCTTC. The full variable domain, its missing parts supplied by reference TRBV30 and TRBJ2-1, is SQTIHQWPATLVQPVGSPLSLECTVEGTSNPNLYWYRQAAGRGLQLLFYSVGIGQISSEVPQNLSASRPQDRQFILSSKKLLLSDSGFYLCAWRGQGGFNEQFFGPGTRLTVL.

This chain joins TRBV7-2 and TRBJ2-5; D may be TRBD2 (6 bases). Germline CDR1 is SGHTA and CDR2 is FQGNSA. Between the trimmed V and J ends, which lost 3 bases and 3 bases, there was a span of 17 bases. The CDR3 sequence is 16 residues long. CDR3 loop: CASSLGGLQRKETQYF. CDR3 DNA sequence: TGTGCCAGCAGCTTGGGAGGACTACAGAGAAAAGAGACCCAGTACTTC.

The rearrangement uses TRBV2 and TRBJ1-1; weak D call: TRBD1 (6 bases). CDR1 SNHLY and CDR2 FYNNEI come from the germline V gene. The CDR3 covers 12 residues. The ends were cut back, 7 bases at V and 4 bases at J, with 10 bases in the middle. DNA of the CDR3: TGTGCCAGCAACAGGGTGGCCACTGAAGCTTTCTTT. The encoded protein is CASNRVATEAFF.

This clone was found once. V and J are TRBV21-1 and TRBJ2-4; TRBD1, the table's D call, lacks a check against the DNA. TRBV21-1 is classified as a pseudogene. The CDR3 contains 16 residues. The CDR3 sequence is CASSKVGTERKNIQYF. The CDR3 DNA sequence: TGTGCCAGCAGCAAAGTAGGAACAGAACGTAAAAACATTCAGTACTTC.

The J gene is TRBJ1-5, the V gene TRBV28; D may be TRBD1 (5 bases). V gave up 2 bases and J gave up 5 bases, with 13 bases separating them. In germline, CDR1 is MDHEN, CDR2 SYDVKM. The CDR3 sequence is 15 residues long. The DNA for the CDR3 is TGTGCCAGCAGTTTAGCAGGGAGAAGGTATCAGCCCCAGCATTTT. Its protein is CASSLAGRRYQPQHF.

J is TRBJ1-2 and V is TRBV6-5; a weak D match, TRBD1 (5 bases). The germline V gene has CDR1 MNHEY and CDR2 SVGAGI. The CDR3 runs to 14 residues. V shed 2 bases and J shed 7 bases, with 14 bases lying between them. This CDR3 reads CASSYAGGAGGYTF. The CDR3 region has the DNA TGTGCCAGCAGTTACGCCGGCGGGGCGGGTGGCTACACCTTC.

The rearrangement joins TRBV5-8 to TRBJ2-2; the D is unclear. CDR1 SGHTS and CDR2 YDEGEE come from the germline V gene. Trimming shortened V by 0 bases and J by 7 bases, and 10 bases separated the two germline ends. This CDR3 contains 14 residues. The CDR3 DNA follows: TGTGCCAGCAGCTTGGTGACGGTGGGCGGGGAGCTGTTTTTT. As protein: CASSLVTVGGELFF.

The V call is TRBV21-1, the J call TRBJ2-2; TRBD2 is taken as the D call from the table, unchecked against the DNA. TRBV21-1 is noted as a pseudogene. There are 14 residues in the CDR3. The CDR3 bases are TGTGCCAGCAGCAAAGTGCGATTAGCCGGGGAGCTGTTTTTT. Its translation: CASSKVRLAGELFF.

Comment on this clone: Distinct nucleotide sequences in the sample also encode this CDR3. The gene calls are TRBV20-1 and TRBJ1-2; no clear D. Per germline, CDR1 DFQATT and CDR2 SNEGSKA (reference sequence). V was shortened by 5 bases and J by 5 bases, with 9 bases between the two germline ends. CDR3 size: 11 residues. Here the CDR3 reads CSAATVYGYTF. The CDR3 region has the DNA TGCAGTGCTGCAACCGTGTATGGCTACACCTTC.

The CDR3 region has the DNA TGTGCCAGCAGTGAATGGGGCCAGGCAGCCATGAACAATGAGCAGTTCTTC. Its translation is CASSEWGQAAMNNEQFF. This chain links TRBV6-1 with TRBJ2-1, with D perhaps matching TRBD1 (5 bases). Trimming took off 2 bases at V and 5 bases at J, with 19 bases between the two ends. Germline V gene lookup returns CDR1 MNHNS and CDR2 SASEGT. The CDR3 is 17 residues long.

The CDR3 sequence: CASRITGGTGNTIYF. The CDR3, as DNA: TGTGCCAGCAGGATTACTGGAGGGACTGGAAACACCATATATTTT. This chain uses TRBV7-2 with TRBJ1-3; no firm D call. Trimming pared 6 bases from V and 2 bases from J, leaving 14 bases between. Germline lookup yields CDR1 SGHTA and CDR2 FQGNSA. The CDR3 covers 15 residues.

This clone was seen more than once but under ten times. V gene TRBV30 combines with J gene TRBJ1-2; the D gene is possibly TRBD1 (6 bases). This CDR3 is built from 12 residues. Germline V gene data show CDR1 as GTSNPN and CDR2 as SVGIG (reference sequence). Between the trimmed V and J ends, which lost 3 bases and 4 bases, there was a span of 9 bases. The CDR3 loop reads CAWRGQSYGYTF. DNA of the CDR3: TGTGCCTGGAGGGGACAAAGCTATGGCTACACCTTC.

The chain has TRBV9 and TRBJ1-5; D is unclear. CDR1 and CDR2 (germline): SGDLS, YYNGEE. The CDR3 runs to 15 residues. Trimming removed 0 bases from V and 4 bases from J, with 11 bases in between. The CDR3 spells CASSVGPAVNQPQHF. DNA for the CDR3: TGTGCCAGCAGCGTAGGGCCAGCTGTTAATCAGCCCCAGCATTTT.

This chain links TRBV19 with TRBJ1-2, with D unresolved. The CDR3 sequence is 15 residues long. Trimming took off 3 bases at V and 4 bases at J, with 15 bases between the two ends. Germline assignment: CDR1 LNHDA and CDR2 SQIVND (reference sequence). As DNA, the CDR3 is TGTGCCAGTAGTATGTTGAATGGAGGGATCTATGGCTACACCTTC. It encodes CASSMLNGGIYGYTF.

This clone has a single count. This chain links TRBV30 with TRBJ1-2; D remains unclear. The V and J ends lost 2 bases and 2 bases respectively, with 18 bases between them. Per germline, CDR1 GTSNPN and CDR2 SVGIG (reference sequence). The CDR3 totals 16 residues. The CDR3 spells CAWSTKGGLQNYGYTF. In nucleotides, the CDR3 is TGTGCCTGGAGTACGAAGGGAGGTTTGCAGAACTATGGCTACACCTTC. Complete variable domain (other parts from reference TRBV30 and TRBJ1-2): SQTIHQWPATLVQPVGSPLSLECTVEGTSNPNLYWYRQAAGRGLQLLFYSVGIGQISSEVPQNLSASRPQDRQFILSSKKLLLSDSGFYLCAWSTKGGLQNYGYTFGSGTRLTVV.